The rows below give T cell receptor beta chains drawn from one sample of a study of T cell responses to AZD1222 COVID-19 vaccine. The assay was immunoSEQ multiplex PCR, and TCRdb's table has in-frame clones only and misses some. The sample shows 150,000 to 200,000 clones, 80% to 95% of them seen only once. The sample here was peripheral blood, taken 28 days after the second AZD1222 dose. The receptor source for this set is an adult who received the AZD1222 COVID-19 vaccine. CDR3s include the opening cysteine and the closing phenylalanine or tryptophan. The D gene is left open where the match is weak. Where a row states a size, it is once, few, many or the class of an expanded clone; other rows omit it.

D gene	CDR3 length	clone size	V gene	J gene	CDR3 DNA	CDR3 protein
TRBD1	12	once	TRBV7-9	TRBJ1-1	TGTGCCAGCAGCCGAAGGACAGGCGGAGCTTTCTTT	CASSRRTGGAFF
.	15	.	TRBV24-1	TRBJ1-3	TGTGCCACCAAATTGACACACATCTCTGGAAACACCATATATTTT	CATKLTHISGNTIYF
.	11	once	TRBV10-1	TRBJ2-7	TGCGCCAGCAGTGATCTTTACGAGCAGTACTTC	CASSDLYEQYF
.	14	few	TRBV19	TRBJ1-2	TGTGCCAGTACCCTAGGGGCAGGGAATTATGGCTACACCTTC	CASTLGAGNYGYTF
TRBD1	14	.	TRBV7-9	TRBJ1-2	TGTGCCAGCAGCTTAAGCCAGGGGGCGAATGGCTACACCTTC	CASSLSQGANGYTF
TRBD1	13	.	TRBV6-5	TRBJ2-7	TGTGCCAGCAGAAAGACAGGGGACTACGAGCAGTACTTC	CASRKTGDYEQYF
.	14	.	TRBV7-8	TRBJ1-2	TGTGCCAGCAGCTTAAGAGGTTGGGACTATGGCTACACCTTC	CASSLRGWDYGYTF
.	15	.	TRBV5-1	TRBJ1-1	TGCGCCAGCAGCTCGAGGGGGGGTGCGAACACTGAAGCTTTCTTT	CASSSRGGANTEAFF
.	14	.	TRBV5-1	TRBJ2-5	TGCGCCAGCAGCTTGGTCGGCTTTCAAGAGACCCAGTACTTC	CASSLVGFQETQYF
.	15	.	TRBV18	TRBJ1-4	TGTGCCAGCTCCCTCAGGGAGCCGGTTAATGAAAAACTGTTTTTT	CASSLREPVNEKLFF
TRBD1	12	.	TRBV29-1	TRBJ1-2	TGCAGCGTCCTGGACAGGGCCTTTGGCTACACCTTC	CSVLDRAFGYTF
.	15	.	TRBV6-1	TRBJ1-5	TGTGCCAGCAGTGAGGACCTAAGTTGGGGGCAGCCCCAGCATTTT	CASSEDLSWGQPQHF
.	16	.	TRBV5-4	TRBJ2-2	TGTGCCAGCAGCTTGGCTGGGATGGGGGTTGTCGGGGAGCTGTTTTTT	CASSLAGMGVVGELFF
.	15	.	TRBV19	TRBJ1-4	TGTGCCAGTAAACCGGCGGCGAGGCGGTATGAAAAACTGTTTTTT	CASKPAARRYEKLFF
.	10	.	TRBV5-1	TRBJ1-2	TGCGCCAGCAGCTTGTATGGCTACACCTTC	CASSLYGYTF
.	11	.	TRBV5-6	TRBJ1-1	TGTGCCAGCAGCTATAATGACGAAGCTTTCTTT	CASSYNDEAFF
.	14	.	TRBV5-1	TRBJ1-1	TGCGCCAGCAGCTGGACAGCTATGAACACTGAAGCTTTCTTT	CASSWTAMNTEAFF
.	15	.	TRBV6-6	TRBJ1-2	TGTGCCAGCAGTTACCCACAGGATACTAACTATGGCTACACCTTC	CASSYPQDTNYGYTF
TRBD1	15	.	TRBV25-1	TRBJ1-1	TGTGCCAGCAGTGATCCAGGGGGGACGAACACTGAAGCTTTCTTT	CASSDPGGTNTEAFF
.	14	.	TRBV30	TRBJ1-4	TGTGCCTGGAGCCCCGGGGCAACTAATGAAAAACTGTTTTTT	CAWSPGATNEKLFF
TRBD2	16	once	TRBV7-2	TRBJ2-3	TGTGCCAGCAGCTTAGTGGGGCAGCGGGGGGCAGATACGCAGTATTTT	CASSLVGQRGADTQYF
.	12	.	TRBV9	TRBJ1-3	TGTGCCAGCAGCGTCGGTCAAGGACCCATATATTTT	CASSVGQGPIYF